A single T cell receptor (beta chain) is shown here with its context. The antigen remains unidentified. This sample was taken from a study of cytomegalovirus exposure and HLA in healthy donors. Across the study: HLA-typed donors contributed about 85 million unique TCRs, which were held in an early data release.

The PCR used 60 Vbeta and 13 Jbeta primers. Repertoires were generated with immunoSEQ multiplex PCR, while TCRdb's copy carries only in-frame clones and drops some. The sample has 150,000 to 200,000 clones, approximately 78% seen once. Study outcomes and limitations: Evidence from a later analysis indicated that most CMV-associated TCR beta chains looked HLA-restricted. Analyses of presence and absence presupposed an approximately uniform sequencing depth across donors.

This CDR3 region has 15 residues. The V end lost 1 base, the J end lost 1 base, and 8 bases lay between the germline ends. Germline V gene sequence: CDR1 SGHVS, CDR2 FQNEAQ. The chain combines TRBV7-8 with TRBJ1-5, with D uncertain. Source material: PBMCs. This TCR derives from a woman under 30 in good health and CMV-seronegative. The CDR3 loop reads CASSLGGDSNQPQHF. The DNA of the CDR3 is TGTGCCAGCAGCTTAGGGGGAGACAGCAATCAGCCCCAGCATTTT.